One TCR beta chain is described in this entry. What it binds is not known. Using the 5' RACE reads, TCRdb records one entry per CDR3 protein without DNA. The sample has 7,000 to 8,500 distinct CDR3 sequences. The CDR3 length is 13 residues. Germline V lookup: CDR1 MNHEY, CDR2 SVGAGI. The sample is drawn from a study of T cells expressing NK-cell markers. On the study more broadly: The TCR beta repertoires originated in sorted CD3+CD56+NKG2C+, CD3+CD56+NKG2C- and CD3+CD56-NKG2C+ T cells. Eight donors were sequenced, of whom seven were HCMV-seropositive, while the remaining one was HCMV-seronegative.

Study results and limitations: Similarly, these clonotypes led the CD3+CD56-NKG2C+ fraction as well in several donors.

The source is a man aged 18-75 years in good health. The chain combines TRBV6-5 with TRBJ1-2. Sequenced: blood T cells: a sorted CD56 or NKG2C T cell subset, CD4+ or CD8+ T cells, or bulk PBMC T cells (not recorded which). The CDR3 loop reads CASTSWEVTGYTF.